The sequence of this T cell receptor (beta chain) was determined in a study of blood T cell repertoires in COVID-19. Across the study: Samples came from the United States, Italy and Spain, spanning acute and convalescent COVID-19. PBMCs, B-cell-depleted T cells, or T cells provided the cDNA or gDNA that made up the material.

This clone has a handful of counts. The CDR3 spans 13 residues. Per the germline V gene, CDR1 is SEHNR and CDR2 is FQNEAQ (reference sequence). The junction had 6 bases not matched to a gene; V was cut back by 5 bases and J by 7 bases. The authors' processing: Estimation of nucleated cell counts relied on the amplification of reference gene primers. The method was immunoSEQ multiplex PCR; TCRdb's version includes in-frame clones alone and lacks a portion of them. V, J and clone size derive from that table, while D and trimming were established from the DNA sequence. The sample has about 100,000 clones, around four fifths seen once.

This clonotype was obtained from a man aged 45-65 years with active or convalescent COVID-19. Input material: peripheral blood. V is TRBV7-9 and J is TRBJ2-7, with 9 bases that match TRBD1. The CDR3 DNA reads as TGTGCCAGCAGCCTTACAGGGGGCGCGGAGCAGTACTTC. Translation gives CASSLTGGAEQYF.